A selection of T cell receptor beta chains follows, all from one sample in a study of blood T cell repertoires in COVID-19. Profiling relied on immunoSEQ multiplex PCR, and the TCRdb table lists in-frame clones only, not all of them. The data hold 300,000 to 450,000 clones, with over 75% observed a single time. The sequenced sample consisted of peripheral blood. These receptors all stem from a woman aged 60 to 75 with COVID-19, enrolled during active disease. Each CDR3 is given with its conserved first and last residue. The D gene is left open where the match is weak.

TRBJ2-3 - TRBV6-5 CASRKRHASTDTQYF
TRBJ1-2 - TRBV6-6 CASSYGGSRYGYTF
TRBJ2-5 TRBD1 TRBV27 CASSFQGAGGAQYF
TRBJ1-2 TRBD1 TRBV6-5 CASTPDRGINYGYTF
TRBJ2-1 - TRBV7-9 CASSPHWTTPSYNEQFF
TRBJ1-4 - TRBV7-9 CASSVRKGQRRNEKLFF
TRBJ1-5 - TRBV3-1/TRBV3-2 CASSSYYQGRPQHF
TRBJ2-4 TRBD1 TRBV11-3 CASSLGGVTGAQYF
TRBJ1-4 - TRBV3-1/TRBV3-2 CASSLGGQGGKLFF
TRBJ1-1 TRBD1 TRBV13 CASSRQGSEAFF
TRBJ2-3 - TRBV11-1 CASSLRVSGTDTQYF
TRBJ1-1 - TRBV5-6 CASSYGREAFF
TRBJ2-2 - TRBV7-3 CASSLALAGELFF
TRBJ2-5 TRBD2 TRBV5-1 CASRLTGTSRETQYF
TRBJ2-2 TRBD2 TRBV7-8 CASSITGTSGVGGELFF
TRBJ2-7 - TRBV6-5 CASSYSSPGSYEQYF
TRBJ1-2 TRBD1 TRBV29-1 CSVLTGVYYGYTF
TRBJ1-1 - TRBV7-2 CASSVQGYTEAFF
TRBJ1-4 TRBD1 TRBV4-2 CASSQEQGADEKLFF
TRBJ1-2 - TRBV2 CASTPDSPYGYTF
TRBJ1-1 - TRBV7-9 CASSPLRGLMNTEAFF
TRBJ2-3 TRBD2 TRBV3-1/TRBV3-2 CASSQGEGTQYF
TRBJ2-3 - TRBV7-2 CASSLVAGSDTQYF
TRBJ2-7 - TRBV11-2 CASSLDRAYEQYF
TRBJ2-2 TRBD2 TRBV5-1 CASSSGGLAGSGELFF
TRBJ2-1 TRBD2 TRBV18 CASSPIGSGGNEQFF
TRBJ2-4 TRBD1 TRBV5-4 CAIEDRAKNIQYF
TRBJ2-5 TRBD1 TRBV19 CASSTSGQGVWTQYF
TRBJ1-1 - TRBV7-8 CASSSVRGGLNTEAFF
TRBJ2-7 TRBD2 TRBV5-1 CASNGLAGGPHEQYF
TRBJ2-7 TRBD1 TRBV5-1 CASSMRTGGSYEQYF
TRBJ1-1 - TRBV18 CASSPSNRNTEAFF
TRBJ1-2 - TRBV7-8 CASSLGSYYGYTF
TRBJ1-5 - TRBV3-1/TRBV3-2 CASSQDAGSHQPQHF
TRBJ2-7 - TRBV27 CASSLVGPYEQYF
TRBJ1-6 - TRBV7-8 CASSLVRGGKSSYNSPLHF
TRBJ2-3 TRBD2 TRBV3-1/TRBV3-2 CASSQDLLPGGRDTDTQYF
TRBJ2-7 TRBD2 TRBV18 CASSAVRDGGEQYF
TRBJ2-3 TRBD2 TRBV5-6 CASSPRLAGGLSTDTQYF
TRBJ2-3 - TRBV30 CALLPGHDPFTDTQYF
TRBJ1-3 - TRBV2 CASSPGGLGNTIYF
TRBJ1-1 TRBD1 TRBV11-2 CASSLGQGGSFF
TRBJ2-4 TRBD1 TRBV3-1/TRBV3-2 CASSQSGTGGQNIQYF
TRBJ2-5 TRBD2 TRBV19 CASNPGSSGVAQYF
TRBJ2-7 TRBD2 TRBV19 CASRASGTSPEQYF
TRBJ2-2 TRBD2 TRBV7-9 CASSFVTSGGYTGELFF
TRBJ1-4 TRBD1 TRBV5-4 CASCEGQGAGREKLFF
TRBJ1-4 - TRBV4-2 CASSQDPGVRASEKLFF
TRBJ1-1 TRBD1 TRBV6-4 CASKVRTGGTEAFF
TRBJ2-3 - TRBV19 CASRPVQAGTGDTQYF
TRBJ1-4 TRBD1 TRBV5-1 CASTLTGTNEKLFF
TRBJ2-2 TRBD1 TRBV5-4 CASSGGQYTGELFF
TRBJ2-7 TRBD1 TRBV15 CATSKGTALTYEQYF
TRBJ2-7 TRBD1 TRBV4-1 CASSQVPDRVSYEQYF
TRBJ1-5 - TRBV30 CAWSQGYQPQHF
TRBJ2-1 - TRBV6-1 CASSVISGGYTSSYNEQFF
TRBJ2-3 TRBD1 TRBV27 CAVAGQGVGTDTQYF
TRBJ2-1 - TRBV15 CATSPGVYNEQFF
TRBJ1-5 TRBD1 TRBV2 CASSRQGYSNQPQHF